The 17 T cell receptor beta chains presented below share a single source sample, sequenced in a study of blood T cell repertoires in COVID-19. TCRdb's table, derived via immunoSEQ multiplex PCR, lists solely in-frame clones and lacks some. The table includes under 350,000 clones, approximately 83% detected once. The sequencing input was peripheral blood. These receptor sequences come from a woman between 65 and 79 years old with acute or convalescent COVID-19.

The chain couples TRBV19 to TRBJ1-1, with 9 bases fitting TRBD1. The CDR3 covers 15 residues. CDR1 is LNHDA, CDR2 SQIVND, per germline (reference sequence). Trimming removed 0 bases from V and 9 bases from J; junction bases left unmatched: 8. CDR3 region: CASSIETGTGSKAFF. The CDR3 DNA follows: TGTGCCAGTAGTATAGAGACCGGGACAGGGAGCAAAGCTTTCTTT.

The gene calls are TRBV19 and TRBJ2-3; 8 positions agree with TRBD1. V lost 10 bases and J lost 0; bases outside the gene matches: 9. CDR1 LNHDA and CDR2 SQIVND come from the germline V gene (reference sequence). The CDR3 consists of 15 residues. CDR3 protein: CATASTGESTDTQYF. CDR3 bases: TGTGCCACCGCATCGACAGGGGAAAGCACAGATACGCAGTATTTT.

The CDR3 region has the DNA TGTGCCAGCAGCTTGGTAGCAGGGGCCCTTTTTTACAATGAGCAGTTCTTC. Translating gives CASSLVAGALFYNEQFF. This chain joins TRBV5-6 and TRBJ2-1, with D possibly being TRBD1 (6 bases). Trimming took 0 bases from V and 4 from J, leaving 17 bases between them. The CDR3 sequence is 17 residues long. CDR1 SGHDT and CDR2 YYEEEE come from the germline V gene.

This sequence joins TRBV7-2 and TRBJ1-2; D remains ambiguous. CDR1 and CDR2 (germline): SGHTA, FQGNSA. V was pared by 4 bases and J by 4 bases, with 22 bases between. CDR3 length equals 17 residues. The CDR3 DNA is TGTGCCAGCAGCTCTCTAGGGAGGGAAACCACCTCCTATGGCTACACCTTC. This encodes CASSSLGRETTSYGYTF.

V gene TRBV19 combines with J gene TRBJ1-1, with D tentatively TRBD1 (6 bases). The CDR3 spans 14 residues. Trimming shortened V by 1 base and J by 5 bases, and 11 bases separated the two germline ends. Germline CDR1 LNHDA, CDR2 SQIVND (reference sequence). The CDR3 nucleotides are TGTGCCAGTAGTATAGGTGGGGGCGGGACTGAAGCTTTCTTT. Encoded protein: CASSIGGGGTEAFF. Together with reference TRBV19 and TRBJ1-1, the CDR3 gives the full variable domain: DGGITQSPKYLFRKEGQNVTLSCEQNLNHDAMYWYRQDPGQGLRLIYYSQIVNDFQKGDIAEGYSVSREKKESFPLTVTSAQKNPTAFYLCASSIGGGGTEAFFGQGTRLTVV.

The V and J genes are TRBV18 and TRBJ1-3, with D perhaps TRBD1 (5 bases). The CDR3 loop spans 17 amino acids. Trimming shortened V by 0 bases and J by 0 bases, and 12 bases separated the two germline ends. CDR1 is KGHSH, CDR2 LQKENI, per germline. The CDR3 DNA sequence: TGTGCCAGCTCACCACCGGGACTCCTGAGCTCTGGAAACACCATATATTTT. Translated, it gives CASSPPGLLSSGNTIYF.

This clone was observed a few times. The gene calls are TRBV19 and TRBJ1-1; D not certain. Trimming pared 7 bases from V and 4 bases from J, leaving 19 bases between. CDR1 and CDR2 (germline): LNHDA, SQIVND (reference sequence). The CDR3 has 15 residues. The CDR3, as DNA: TGTGCCAGTAACGGGCTTTGGAGCGGTCGCACTGAAGCTTTCTTT. Translating gives CASNGLWSGRTEAFF. The full variable domain, completed using reference TRBV19 and TRBJ1-1, is DGGITQSPKYLFRKEGQNVTLSCEQNLNHDAMYWYRQDPGQGLRLIYYSQIVNDFQKGDIAEGYSVSREKKESFPLTVTSAQKNPTAFYLCASNGLWSGRTEAFFGQGTRLTVV.

CDR3 loop: CASSVGQGVYEQYF. CDR3 coding DNA: TGTGCCAGCAGCGTAGGACAGGGGGTCTACGAGCAGTACTTC. V usage is TRBV9 and J usage is TRBJ2-7; 9 positions match TRBD1. The CDR3 spans 14 residues. The V and J ends lost 0 bases and 3 bases, in that order; junction bases with no gene match: 1. The germline CDR1 and CDR2 sequences are SGDLS and YYNGEE.

This clone has more than one count but fewer than ten. The chain carries TRBV18 and TRBJ2-6, with D maybe TRBD2 (7 bases). Per the germline V gene, CDR1 is KGHSH and CDR2 is LQKENI. This CDR3 has 18 residues. Trimming pared 2 bases from V and 1 base from J, leaving 15 bases between. Here the CDR3 DNA reads TGTGCCAGCTCACCAAGGCGGGGGCGAGGTTCTGGGGCCAACGTCCTGACTTTC. Its translation is CASSPRRGRGSGANVLTF.

The chain carries TRBV3-1 (or the pseudogene TRBV3-2) and TRBJ1-2, with a weak D call TRBD1 (6 bases). The germline gives CDR1 LGHDT, CDR2 YNNKEL (reference sequence). The CDR3 has 15 amino acids. V was clipped by 0 bases and J by 4 bases, with 12 bases between them. The DNA of the CDR3 is TGTGCCAGCAGCCAAGATTCACAGGGAACCTATGGCTACACCTTC. Translating gives CASSQDSQGTYGYTF.

This sequence joins TRBV7-2 and TRBJ2-5, with TRBD2 matching 9 bases. In germline, CDR1 is SGHTA, CDR2 FQGNSA. The CDR3 is 14 residues long. Trimming removed 5 bases from V and 4 bases from J; junction bases left unmatched: 5. CDR3 sequence (DNA): TGTGCCAGCAGCGCCAATAGCGGGGGAGAGACCCAGTACTTC. Protein sequence: CASSANSGGETQYF.

The chain carries TRBV5-6 and TRBJ1-2; D perhaps matches TRBD1 (6 bases). CDR3 length equals 13 residues. Germline V gene data show CDR1 as SGHDT and CDR2 as YYEEEE. V lost 2 bases and J 8 bases, leaving 13 bases between the germline ends. CDR3 DNA sequence: TGTGCCAGCAGCTTTCAGGGGAGCGAGGGCTACACCTTC. This codes for CASSFQGSEGYTF.

CDR3 residues: CASSPGQRTDTQYF. The CDR3 DNA is TGTGCCAGCAGCCCGGGACAACGCACAGATACGCAGTATTTT. The chain employs TRBV2 and TRBJ2-3, with a weak D call TRBD1 (6 bases). The V gene's germline CDR1 is SNHLY and CDR2 FYNNEI. The CDR3 sequence is 14 residues long. V lost 6 bases and J lost 1, with 11 bases in between.

On this clone: One end of the junction varies from germline; a read error may be responsible. This sequence joins TRBV6-1 and TRBJ1-3, with 8 bases that match TRBD1. The CDR3 is 11 amino acids. Germline lookup yields CDR1 MNHNS and CDR2 SASEGT. Here the CDR3 DNA reads TGTGCCAGCAGTGAAAGAGGGACAGGAGGTTTT. It encodes CASSERGTGGF.

The V gene is TRBV19, the J gene TRBJ1-1, with 7 bases identical to TRBD1. This CDR3 has 16 residues. With 4 bases clipped from V and 0 bases from J, the junction kept 8 bases outside the gene matches. Germline V gene lookup returns CDR1 LNHDA and CDR2 SQIVND (reference sequence). CDR3: CASSNGDRAMNTEAFF. DNA for the CDR3: TGTGCCAGTAGTAACGGCGACAGGGCCATGAACACTGAAGCTTTCTTT. Full variable domain (rest looked up from reference TRBV19 and TRBJ1-1): DGGITQSPKYLFRKEGQNVTLSCEQNLNHDAMYWYRQDPGQGLRLIYYSQIVNDFQKGDIAEGYSVSREKKESFPLTVTSAQKNPTAFYLCASSNGDRAMNTEAFFGQGTRLTVV.

This clone was recorded once. The chain employs TRBV19 and TRBJ2-3, with TRBD2 as a possible D gene (6 bases). Germline CDR1 LNHDA, CDR2 SQIVND (reference sequence). V lost 1 base to trimming and J lost 4 bases, with 9 bases between them. The CDR3 extends over 14 amino acids. The DNA for the CDR3 is TGTGCCAGTAGTATAGTCTGGGGGGCAGATACGCAGTATTTT. It translates to CASSIVWGADTQYF.

This chain joins TRBV10-3 and TRBJ2-2; maybe TRBD2 (5 bases). The germline V gene has CDR1 ENHRY and CDR2 SYGVKD. Between the trimmed V and J ends, which lost 0 bases and 6 bases, there was a span of 11 bases. The CDR3 runs 15 residues. CDR3 in amino acids: CAISESRGSPGELFF. CDR3 nucleotide sequence: TGTGCCATCAGTGAGTCGAGAGGGTCCCCCGGGGAGCTGTTTTTT.